A single sample is the source of the 22 T cell receptor beta chains below, sequenced in a study of blood T cell repertoires in COVID-19. This table comes from immunoSEQ multiplex PCR, and its TCRdb copy is limited to in-frame clones, with some not included. The table includes fewer than 200,000 clones, about 81% detected once. Sequenced input: PBMCs or T cells enriched from blood (not recorded which). The receptors here all came from a man aged 50 to 60 who had recovered from COVID-19.

Worth noting for this clone: This CDR3 is also generated by other DNA sequences in the sample. As DNA, the CDR3 is TGTGCCAGCAGCTTAGAGGCGGAAGAGACCCAGTACTTC. Its protein is CASSLEAEETQYF. This rearrangement joins TRBV11-3 to TRBJ2-5; D is unclear. This CDR3 spans 13 amino acids. Germline CDR1 is SGHNT and CDR2 is YENEEA. The V and J ends lost 0 bases and 3 bases respectively, with 5 bases between them.

The chain is built from TRBV2 and TRBJ1-2, with D possibly TRBD1 on 5 matching bases. Trimming pared 1 base from V and 2 bases from J, leaving 11 bases between. Germline-derived CDR1 and CDR2 are SNHLY and FYNNEI. This CDR3 is 15 amino acids long. In DNA, the CDR3 is TGTGCCAGCAGTGAAGGTACGGGGGTGAACTATGGCTACACCTTC. Amino acids: CASSEGTGVNYGYTF.

This chain links TRBV2 with TRBJ2-3; the match to TRBD2 covers 11 bases. This CDR3 is built from 15 residues. Per the germline V gene, CDR1 is SNHLY and CDR2 is FYNNEI. J gave up 8 bases and V 2 bases, and 6 bases lay outside the gene matches. The CDR3 nucleotides read TGTGCCAGCAGTGAAAATAGCGGGGGGGCCTTTACGCAGTATTTT. Translating gives CASSENSGGAFTQYF. The full variable domain, its missing parts supplied by reference TRBV2 and TRBJ2-3, is EPEVTQTPSHQVTQMGQEVILRCVPISNHLYFYWYRQILGQKVEFLVSFYNNEISEKSEIFDDQFSVERPDGSNFTLKIRSTKLEDSAMYFCASSENSGGAFTQYFGPGTRLTVL.

The sample holds one count of this clone. The rearrangement joins TRBV7-9 to TRBJ1-1; no clear D gene. Trimming pared 5 bases from V and 1 base from J, leaving 5 bases between. The CDR3 consists of 12 residues. Germline V gene sequence: CDR1 SEHNR, CDR2 FQNEAQ (reference sequence). The CDR3 loop reads CASSGQNTEAFF. CDR3 DNA sequence: TGTGCCAGCAGCGGGCAGAACACTGAAGCTTTCTTT. The entire variable domain, with the rest obtained from reference TRBV7-9 and TRBJ1-1, is as follows: DTGVSQNPRHKITKRGQNVTFRCDPISEHNRLYWYRQTLGQGPEFLTYFQNEAQLEKSRLLSDRFSAERPKGSFSTLEIQRTEQGDSAMYLCASSGQNTEAFFGQGTRLTVV.

The V and J genes are TRBV6-5 and TRBJ2-3; no reliable D call. The germline CDR1 and CDR2 sequences are MNHEY and SVGAGI. V gave up 4 bases and J gave up 5 bases, with 7 bases separating them. This CDR3 region has 12 residues. In DNA form, the CDR3 reads TGTGCCAGCAGTTTTCCCGGAGATACGCAGTATTTT. Its translation: CASSFPGDTQYF.

This clone showed up just a few times. The chain combines TRBV6-6 with TRBJ1-6; TRBD1 matches at 7 bases. Germline values: CDR1 MNHNY, CDR2 SVGAGI (reference sequence). This CDR3 spans 16 amino acids. The trim removed 5 bases at V and 8 bases at J, leaving 12 bases unmatched. The CDR3 sequence: CASSPTTGVIDSPLHF. The DNA for the CDR3 is TGTGCCAGCAGTCCTACTACAGGGGTGATTGATTCACCCCTCCACTTT.

The J gene is TRBJ1-1, the V gene TRBV7-9; possible D gene TRBD1, 5 bases. Per germline, CDR1 SEHNR and CDR2 FQNEAQ (reference sequence). This CDR3 spans 14 amino acids. Between the trimmed V and J ends, which lost 5 bases and 1 base, there was a span of 11 bases. CDR3 in amino acids: CASSQVTANTEAFF. DNA for the CDR3: TGTGCCAGCAGCCAGGTGACAGCGAACACTGAAGCTTTCTTT.

This clone has at least ten counts. This rearrangement joins TRBV19 to TRBJ2-1, with 10 bases aligning to TRBD2. J was trimmed by 4 bases and V by 5 bases; bases with no gene match: 5. There are 15 residues in the CDR3. Looked up from germline, CDR1 is LNHDA and CDR2 is SQIVND (reference sequence). The CDR3 sequence: CASSPLAGEYNEQFF. In DNA form, the CDR3 reads TGTGCCAGTAGTCCGCTAGCGGGGGAATACAATGAGCAGTTCTTC.

The chain has TRBV4-3 and TRBJ2-3; 11 positions agree with TRBD2. The CDR3 runs 15 residues. CDR1 LGHNA and CDR2 YSLEER come from the germline V gene. The ends lost 1 base at V and 3 bases at J; junction bases unmatched: 0. CDR3 nucleotide sequence: TGCGCCAGCAGCCAAGTAGCGGGGGGGACAGATACGCAGTATTTT. This encodes CASSQVAGGTDTQYF.

The chain combines TRBV11-1 with TRBJ1-2; maybe TRBD1 (5 bases). CDR1 is SGHAT, CDR2 FQDESV, per germline (reference sequence). V lost 3 bases and J 2 bases, leaving 10 bases between the germline ends. CDR3 size: 14 residues. In DNA, the CDR3 is TGTGCCAGCAGCTTGTTGGACAAGAACTATGGCTACACCTTC. It encodes CASSLLDKNYGYTF. The entire variable domain, with the rest obtained from reference TRBV11-1 and TRBJ1-2, is as follows: EAEVAQSPRYKITEKSQAVAFWCDPISGHATLYWYRQILGQGPELLVQFQDESVVDDSQLPKDRFSAERLKGVDSTLKIQPAELGDSAMYLCASSLLDKNYGYTFGSGTRLTVV.

The chain carries TRBV4-3 and TRBJ1-2; no clear D. CDR3 length: 13 residues. CDR1 is LGHNA and CDR2 is YSLEER in the germline V gene. V lost 1 base to trimming and J lost 4 bases, with 7 bases between them. The CDR3, as DNA: TGCGCCAGCAGCCAAGGACAAGTCTATGGCTACACCTTC. It codes for CASSQGQVYGYTF.

V gene TRBV13 combines with J gene TRBJ1-2; TRBD1 is a possible D gene (5 bases). The V end lost 0 bases, the J end lost 5 bases, and 10 bases lay between the germline ends. Germline V gene data show CDR1 as PRHDT and CDR2 as FYEKMQ (reference sequence). The CDR3 is made up of 14 amino acids. The CDR3 DNA is TGTGCCAGCAGCTTAGGGACAGTTGGATATGGCTACACCTTC. It codes for CASSLGTVGYGYTF.

The gene calls are TRBV10-3 and TRBJ2-3; 12 positions match TRBD2. J lost 6 bases, V lost 6 bases, and 4 bases had no gene match. In germline, CDR1 is ENHRY, CDR2 SYGVKD. This CDR3 contains 14 residues. CDR3 amino acids: CAISPGTSGDTQYF. CDR3 coding DNA: TGTGCCATCAGCCCTGGGACTAGCGGGGATACGCAGTATTTT.

This clone has a single count. The chain combines TRBV11-2 with TRBJ2-5, with 13 positions matching TRBD2. The junction had 7 bases not matched to a gene; V was cut back by 5 bases and J by 4 bases. From germline, CDR1 is SGHAT and CDR2 FQNNGV. The CDR3 length is 16 residues. The CDR3 nucleotides are TGTGCCAGCAGCCCCAGACTAGCGGGGGGACGAGAGACCCAGTACTTC. Its translation: CASSPRLAGGRETQYF. Supplemented by reference TRBV11-2 and TRBJ2-5, the full variable domain reads EAGVAQSPRYKIIEKRQSVAFWCNPISGHATLYWYQQILGQGPKLLIQFQNNGVVDDSQLPKDRFSAERLKGVDSTLKIQPAKLEDSAVYLCASSPRLAGGRETQYFGPGTRLLVL.

The gene calls are TRBV5-8 and TRBJ1-2, with D possibly matching TRBD1 (6 bases). V was cut by 0 bases and J by 4 bases, with 16 bases left in between. Germline V lookup: CDR1 SGHTS, CDR2 YDEGEE. The CDR3 contains 16 residues. The CDR3 region is CASSLAQGRGPYGYTF. As DNA, the CDR3 is TGTGCCAGCAGCTTGGCCCAGGGGAGAGGACCCTATGGCTACACCTTC.

The chain links TRBV27 to TRBJ2-3, with D perhaps TRBD2 (5 bases). Deletions cut 2 bases from V and 2 bases from J, with 14 bases between. The CDR3 is 16 residues long. Germline CDR1 reads MNHEY; CDR2 reads SMNVEV (reference sequence). In nucleotides, the CDR3 is TGTGCCAGCAGTTTAACCCCTAGCCCACCCACAGATACGCAGTATTTT. This encodes CASSLTPSPPTDTQYF.

The gene calls are TRBV9 and TRBJ2-3; the D is unclear. The CDR3 is 15 residues long. Germline V lookup: CDR1 SGDLS, CDR2 YYNGEE. V was shortened by 0 bases and J by 1 base, with 9 bases between the two germline ends. CDR3 loop: CASSVEGGGTDTQYF. The CDR3 DNA follows: TGTGCCAGCAGCGTAGAAGGCGGAGGCACAGATACGCAGTATTTT.

This rearrangement joins TRBV5-4 to TRBJ2-1, with 8 positions matching TRBD2. Germline-derived CDR1 and CDR2 are SGHNT and YYREEE (reference sequence). The CDR3 loop spans 14 amino acids. V shed 5 bases, J shed 4 bases, and the junction held 5 bases outside the gene matches. The CDR3 nucleotides read TGTGCCAGCAGTCCCGGGACTAGTTACAATGAGCAGTTCTTC. Its protein product is CASSPGTSYNEQFF.

This rearrangement joins TRBV11-3 to TRBJ2-6; 7 bases align to TRBD1. This CDR3 is built from 19 residues. CDR1 is SGHNT and CDR2 is YENEEA in the germline V gene. The trim removed 0 bases at V and 1 base at J, leaving 9 bases unmatched. CDR3 in amino acids: CASSLDFGTVDSGANVLTF. CDR3 nucleotide sequence: TGTGCCAGCAGCTTAGATTTCGGGACAGTGGATTCTGGGGCCAACGTCCTGACTTTC. The variable domain in full, completed from reference TRBV11-3 and TRBJ2-6, reads EAGVVQSPRYKIIEKKQPVAFWCNPISGHNTLYWYLQNLGQGPELLIRYENEEAVDDSQLPKDRFSAERLKGVDSTLKIQPAELGDSAVYLCASSLDFGTVDSGANVLTFGAGSRLTVL.

The chain carries TRBV15 and TRBJ1-4, with TRBD1 matching over 8 bases. Germline V lookup: CDR1 LNHNV, CDR2 YYDKDF (reference sequence). V shed 3 bases and J 5 bases; nucleotides not matched to a gene: 5. This CDR3 has 15 amino acids. The CDR3 region has the DNA TGTGCCACCAGCAGGGACAGGGCTATAAATGAAAAACTGTTTTTT. It yields the protein CATSRDRAINEKLFF.

V is TRBV4-3 and J is TRBJ1-1; D remains ambiguous. Germline CDR1 reads LGHNA; CDR2 reads YSLEER. The CDR3 length is 18 residues. Trimming left V 4 bases short and J 1 base short, with 22 bases between. CDR3 sequence: CASSPYYGGYGSNTEAFF. In DNA form, the CDR3 reads TGCGCCAGCAGCCCCTACTATGGAGGATACGGATCGAACACTGAAGCTTTCTTT.

The chain links TRBV4-1 to TRBJ1-2; tentative D call: TRBD1 (5 bases). Per germline, CDR1 MGHRA and CDR2 YSYEKL. The length of the CDR3 is 15 residues. V was clipped by 3 bases and J by 5 bases, with 16 bases between them. The CDR3, as DNA: TGCGCCAGCAGCCAGGAGGGCGCCGGGGGGTATGGCTACACCTTC. Encoded protein: CASSQEGAGGYGYTF.